The present T cell receptor (beta chain) was sequenced within a study of T and B cells in COVID-19 patients. Overall study results and limits: CD4+, regulatory T cell, CD8+ and sorted SARS-CoV-2-responsive or tetramer+ T cells were not yet sequenced. Patients with COVID-19 reportedly showed strongly skewed T cell receptor beta variable and joining gene usage.

With respect to this clonotype: What it binds is unknown.

TRB rearrangements were amplified by multiplex PCR with BIOMED2 TRB-A/B primers. TCRdb re-analysed the multiplex PCR reads in MiXCR, keeping a single row per CDR3 protein. The repertoire has around 6,600 distinct CDR3 sequences, more than 25% of them found once; the top ten carry 20% to 30%. The CDR3 totals 15 residues. The germline V gene has CDR1 SGHDT and CDR2 YYEEEE. The ends were cut back, 4 bases at V and 4 bases at J, with 17 bases in the middle. TRB was amplified from about 250-500 ng of blood genomic DNA. This TCR derives from a human donor who had recovered from COVID-19. The chain couples TRBV5-6 to TRBJ1-2; the D is unclear. Sequenced input: blood. The CDR3 sequence is CASSPVAGRRYGYTF. CDR3 coding DNA: TGTGCCAGCAGCCCGGTTGCGGGCAGACGCTATGGCTACACCTTC.